This TCR beta chain was sequenced during a study of T cell responses to AZD1222 COVID-19 vaccine. V was clipped by 6 bases and J by 0 bases, with 9 bases between them. This CDR3 spans 13 amino acids. Some clones are missing from TCRdb's copy, which holds only in-frame ones; the method was immunoSEQ multiplex PCR. The sample has 110,000 to 150,000 clones, just under 95% seen once. This clone was found a few times. The clonotype was recovered from an adult who had recovered from COVID-19. The rearrangement links TRBV12-3 or TRBV12-4 to TRBJ2-7; D remains ambiguous. The sample in question was peripheral blood, obtained after recovery from COVID-19. CDR3 loop: CASSILLSYEQYF. The CDR3 DNA reads TGTGCCAGCAGCATACTACTCTCCTACGAGCAGTACTTC.